This T cell receptor (beta chain) comes out of a study of cytomegalovirus exposure and HLA in healthy donors. General study points: Rarity held for most TCR sequences, but there were some public TCRs that occurred in many donors.

This PCR relied on a set of 60 Vbeta primers and 13 Jbeta primers. Using immunoSEQ multiplex PCR, the repertoire was profiled, and TCRdb retains in-frame clones only, with some absent. The sample includes some 150,000 clones, roughly 82% of them seen just once. Worth noting for this clone: Antigen specificity is unknown.

From germline, CDR1 is SGHAT and CDR2 FQNNGV. This CDR3 spans 16 amino acids. With 5 bases clipped from V and 3 bases from J, the junction kept 9 bases outside the gene matches. The TCR was taken from a man aged 25 to 40 in good health and CMV-seronegative. The sequenced material came from PBMCs. The rearrangement links TRBV11-2 to TRBJ1-5; 8 nucleotides agree with TRBD1. CDR3 region: CASSLGQGGFNQPQHF. In DNA form, the CDR3 reads TGTGCCAGCAGCCTAGGACAGGGAGGATTCAATCAGCCCCAGCATTTT.